A selection of T cell receptor beta chains follows, all from one sample in a study of T-cell memory formation after mild COVID-19. TCRdb analysed the 5' RACE reads with MiXCR anew, one entry per CDR3 protein. The sample has 300,000 to 350,000 distinct CDR3 sequences; approximately 19% are singletons. The sample was PBMCs or a T cell subset sorted from them (not recorded which). Receptor source: a man between 18 and 29 years old who had mild COVID-19 (a few samples of this study predate the infection). Cell type and time point are not known. Each CDR3 is given with its conserved first and last residue. A D gene is named only where the DNA matches it firmly. Only some rows state a clone size, as once, few, many or a class for expanded clones.

v_call: TRBV7-3; d_call: TRBD2; clone_size: few; j_call: TRBJ2-1; cdr3_nt: TGTGCCAGCAGCCCACAAAGCGGGGGGAGGTATGAGCAGTTCTTC; cdr3_aa: CASSPQSGGRYEQFF
v_call: TRBV20-1; d_call: NA; clone_size: few; j_call: TRBJ2-3; cdr3_nt: TGCAGTGCTTCGACAGGAGCCACAGATACGCAGTATTTT; cdr3_aa: CSASTGATDTQYF
v_call: TRBV29-1; d_call: NA; clone_size: NA; j_call: TRBJ2-7; cdr3_nt: TGCAGCGTTGAAGATGGCCAGGGCTACGAGCAGTACTTC; cdr3_aa: CSVEDGQGYEQYF
v_call: TRBV20-1; d_call: NA; clone_size: NA; j_call: TRBJ1-1; cdr3_nt: TGCAGTGCTAGGTCAGGGGCGAACACTGAAGCTTTCTTT; cdr3_aa: CSARSGANTEAFF
v_call: TRBV6-5; d_call: NA; clone_size: NA; j_call: TRBJ1-1; cdr3_nt: TGTGCCAGCAGTTACGACATGATGAACACTGAAGCTTTCTTT; cdr3_aa: CASSYDMMNTEAFF
v_call: TRBV5-6; d_call: NA; clone_size: NA; j_call: TRBJ2-1; cdr3_nt: TGTGCCAGCAGCGGCGGGTACAGCTCCTACAATGAGCAGTTCTTC; cdr3_aa: CASSGGYSSYNEQFF
v_call: TRBV10-3; d_call: TRBD2; clone_size: NA; j_call: TRBJ2-3; cdr3_nt: TGTGCCTCCCTGGCGGGGGGGCTCACAGATACGCAGTATTTT; cdr3_aa: CASLAGGLTDTQYF
v_call: TRBV28; d_call: TRBD1; clone_size: NA; j_call: TRBJ1-1; cdr3_nt: TGTGCCAGCAGTTTTCTACAGGGGGGTAACACTGAAGCTTTCTTT; cdr3_aa: CASSFLQGGNTEAFF
v_call: TRBV28; d_call: NA; clone_size: few; j_call: TRBJ1-2; cdr3_nt: TGTGCCAGCAGCCCCGCGGCAGGGGCGGTACGGGGCTACACCTTC; cdr3_aa: CASSPAAGAVRGYTF
v_call: TRBV12-3/TRBV12-4; d_call: NA; clone_size: NA; j_call: TRBJ2-7; cdr3_nt: TGTGCCAGCAGTCCCAGCGGGACAGCCTACGAGCAGTACTTC; cdr3_aa: CASSPSGTAYEQYF
v_call: TRBV7-6; d_call: TRBD2; clone_size: few; j_call: TRBJ2-3; cdr3_nt: TGTGCCAGCAGCGTAGGACTAGCGGGGCCGGGGGATACGCAGTATTTT; cdr3_aa: CASSVGLAGPGDTQYF
v_call: TRBV7-2; d_call: NA; clone_size: NA; j_call: TRBJ1-2; cdr3_nt: TGTGCCAGCAATCATCCTAACTATGGCTACACCTTC; cdr3_aa: CASNHPNYGYTF
v_call: TRBV5-1; d_call: NA; clone_size: few; j_call: TRBJ1-6; cdr3_nt: TGCGCCAAAACGTCTAGTTCACCCCTCCACTTT; cdr3_aa: CAKTSSSPLHF
v_call: TRBV6-1; d_call: TRBD1; clone_size: few; j_call: TRBJ2-5; cdr3_nt: TGTGCCAGCAGGAGGGACAGGGGAGAGACCCAGTACTTC; cdr3_aa: CASRRDRGETQYF
v_call: TRBV5-1; d_call: NA; clone_size: many; j_call: TRBJ2-1; cdr3_nt: TGCGCCAGCAGCTTGTTAGGGGGCTCCTACAATGAGCAGTTCTTC; cdr3_aa: CASSLLGGSYNEQFF
v_call: TRBV18; d_call: NA; clone_size: NA; j_call: TRBJ2-3; cdr3_nt: TGTGCCAGCTCACCACCCTTGGACGACGGGGGAGCAGATACGCAGTATTTT; cdr3_aa: CASSPPLDDGGADTQYF
v_call: TRBV20-1; d_call: TRBD2; clone_size: NA; j_call: TRBJ2-3; cdr3_nt: TGCAGTGCCCAGACTAGCGGGACAGATACGCAGTATTTT; cdr3_aa: CSAQTSGTDTQYF
v_call: TRBV5-6; d_call: NA; clone_size: few; j_call: TRBJ2-6; cdr3_nt: TGTGCCAGCAGCGCCTATAGCTCTGGGGCCAACGTCCTGACTTTC; cdr3_aa: CASSAYSSGANVLTF
v_call: TRBV10-2; d_call: TRBD1; clone_size: few; j_call: TRBJ1-2; cdr3_nt: TGCGCCAGCAGTAACAGGGGCGATGGCTACACCTTC; cdr3_aa: CASSNRGDGYTF
v_call: TRBV5-1; d_call: TRBD2; clone_size: few; j_call: TRBJ2-3; cdr3_nt: TGCGCCAGCAGGACACGGGGGGGCAATGCAGATACGCAGTATTTT; cdr3_aa: CASRTRGGNADTQYF